These 32 T cell receptor beta chains were all obtained from the same sample, sequenced in a study of blood T cell repertoires in COVID-19. Generated by immunoSEQ multiplex PCR, the TCRdb table keeps only in-frame clones and is missing some. The table lists about 230,000 clones, around 86% of them singletons, with roughly 12% in the top ten. The specimen sequenced was peripheral blood. These receptors all come from a man aged 45-60 years with COVID-19, enrolled during active disease.

Here the CDR3 DNA reads TGTGCCAGCTCACCCGGGACTAGCGGGAGCAACGAGCAGTACTTC. Translating gives CASSPGTSGSNEQYF. V is TRBV18 and J is TRBJ2-7; 14 bases fit TRBD2. Germline V lookup: CDR1 KGHSH, CDR2 LQKENI. This CDR3 has 15 amino acids. The V and J ends lost 3 bases and 5 bases, in that order; junction bases with no gene match: 3.

This CDR3 reads CASSQDGVSYNEQFF. The CDR3 nucleotides are TGCGCCAGCAGCCAAGATGGAGTCTCCTACAATGAGCAGTTCTTC. The chain employs TRBV4-1 and TRBJ2-1; D not certain. This CDR3 comprises 15 residues. Germline CDR1 and CDR2: MGHRA and YSYEKL. Deletions cut 0 bases from V and 0 bases from J, with 6 bases between.

The rearrangement joins TRBV3-1 (or the pseudogene TRBV3-2) to TRBJ2-5; possible D gene TRBD2, 6 bases. This CDR3 comprises 15 residues. Germline CDR1 LGHDT, CDR2 YNNKEL (reference sequence). V was shortened by 0 bases and J by 7 bases, with 15 bases between the two germline ends. CDR3 region: CASSQDTTSRATQYF. The CDR3 nucleotides read TGTGCCAGCAGCCAAGATACGACTAGTAGGGCGACCCAGTACTTC.

This clone occurred a few times. The chain recombines TRBV7-9 with TRBJ1-2; D not resolved. CDR1 is SEHNR, CDR2 FQNEAQ, per germline (reference sequence). The CDR3 contains 13 residues. V was trimmed by 1 base and J by 8 bases, leaving 11 bases between them. The CDR3, as DNA: TGTGCCAGCAGCTTAGGGATGGAGAGCGGCTACACCTTC. This encodes CASSLGMESGYTF.

In DNA, the CDR3 is TGTGCCAGCAGCCTACCGACAGGGGGAGCTGAGACCCAGTACTTC. Protein sequence: CASSLPTGGAETQYF. The rearrangement links TRBV5-4 to TRBJ2-5; 9 bases align to TRBD1. The germline CDR1 and CDR2 sequences are SGHNT and YYREEE (reference sequence). V gave up 4 bases and J gave up 5 bases; unmatched junction bases: 9. The CDR3 extends over 15 amino acids.

The chain has TRBV28 and TRBJ2-2, with D maybe TRBD2 (5 bases). The CDR3 has 17 amino acids. Trimming removed 2 bases from V and 0 bases from J, with 13 bases in between. CDR1 is MDHEN, CDR2 SYDVKM, per germline. The CDR3 DNA reads as TGTGCCAGCAGTTTAAGGGCTAGCCTACCGAACACCGGGGAGCTGTTTTTT. This sequence encodes CASSLRASLPNTGELFF.

The rearrangement links TRBV10-3 to TRBJ2-7; 8 nucleotides match TRBD2. Per germline, CDR1 ENHRY and CDR2 SYGVKD. The CDR3 covers 15 residues. Trimming took 0 bases from V and 2 from J; bases not matched to a gene: 3. DNA of the CDR3: TGTGCCATCAGTGAGTCCGCGGGACTAGCCTACGAGCAGTACTTC. Its protein is CAISESAGLAYEQYF.

A single count supports this clone. This rearrangement joins TRBV6-5 to TRBJ1-5; no reliable D call. From germline, CDR1 is MNHEY and CDR2 SVGAGI. CDR3 size: 14 residues. The V end lost 0 bases, the J end lost 3 bases, and 6 bases lay between the germline ends. The CDR3 loop is CASSYSPSNQPQHF. As DNA, the CDR3 is TGTGCCAGCAGTTACTCCCCCTCCAATCAGCCCCAGCATTTT.

The chain links TRBV27 to TRBJ2-1, with D possibly being TRBD2 (6 bases). Per the germline V gene, CDR1 is MNHEY and CDR2 is SMNVEV (reference sequence). The CDR3 is 15 amino acids. V lost 6 bases and J lost 9, with 21 bases in between. The CDR3 coding sequence is TGTGCCAGCAGGAACCGACTAGGGCCCGGCCTTGAGCAGTTCTTC. It encodes CASRNRLGPGLEQFF.

This sequence joins TRBV6-5 and TRBJ2-7, with 10 positions matching TRBD2. Germline trimming cut 6 bases from V and 5 bases from J; bases unmatched to any gene: 10. The CDR3 covers 15 residues. The germline V gene encodes CDR1 MNHEY and CDR2 SVGAGI. Here the CDR3 DNA reads TGTGCCAGCAGACACTCGGGACTAGCGACGAACGAGCAGTACTTC. Translation: CASRHSGLATNEQYF.

The chain uses TRBV2 and TRBJ1-5; D possibly corresponds to TRBD1 (5 bases). V lost 2 bases, J lost 0 bases, and 11 bases lay in between. The CDR3 has 16 residues. The V gene's germline CDR1 is SNHLY and CDR2 FYNNEI. The CDR3 sequence is CASSESGGDSNQPQHF. The CDR3 coding sequence is TGTGCCAGCAGTGAAAGCGGGGGGGATAGCAATCAGCCCCAGCATTTT.

The chain joins TRBV7-8 to TRBJ2-3; 7 bases fit TRBD1. Germline CDR1 and CDR2: SGHVS and FQNEAQ. With V trimmed by 5 bases and J by 3 bases, 5 bases remained unmatched. This CDR3 is built from 14 residues. In DNA form, the CDR3 reads TGTGCCAGCAGCCCGGGGACAGCTACAGATACGCAGTATTTT. It translates to CASSPGTATDTQYF.

This chain joins TRBV7-2 and TRBJ2-1; D possibly corresponds to TRBD1 (6 bases). V was cut by 1 base and J by 2 bases, with 9 bases left in between. Germline-derived CDR1 and CDR2 are SGHTA and FQGNSA. This CDR3 has 15 amino acids. CDR3 loop: CASSLETGPYNEQFF. In DNA, the CDR3 is TGTGCCAGCAGCTTAGAAACAGGGCCCTACAATGAGCAGTTCTTC.

The J gene is TRBJ2-5, the V gene TRBV4-1, with 9 nucleotides matching TRBD2. The V segment lost 1 base and the J segment 5 bases; nucleotides outside the gene matches: 11. Germline values: CDR1 MGHRA, CDR2 YSYEKL. This CDR3 is built from 17 residues. This CDR3 is CASSQGVLAGGPETQYF. CDR3 sequence (DNA): TGCGCCAGCAGCCAAGGGGTCCTTGCGGGAGGGCCCGAGACCCAGTACTTC.

This clone showed up just once. Within the sample, other DNA sequences also encode this same CDR3. The rearrangement joins TRBV12-3 or TRBV12-4 to TRBJ1-5; tentative D call: TRBD1 (5 bases). Trimming pared 1 base from V and 7 bases from J, leaving 8 bases between. CDR3 size: 13 residues. In nucleotides, the CDR3 is TGTGCCAGCAGTTTAGGCAGGGTACAGCCCCAGCATTTT. Translated: CASSLGRVQPQHF.

The genes are TRBV28 and TRBJ2-7; 9 bases are shared with TRBD1. The CDR3 length is 14 residues. V was pared by 5 bases and J by 3 bases, with 5 bases of the junction left unmatched. CDR1 is MDHEN and CDR2 is SYDVKM in the germline V gene. The CDR3 DNA is TGTGCCAGCAGTCACAGGGGGCAAGGCTACGAGCAGTACTTC. Protein product: CASSHRGQGYEQYF.

The CDR3 coding sequence is TGTGCCAGCAGCTTCCAGGGGGCGGGATATGGCTACACCTTC. It encodes CASSFQGAGYGYTF. The V gene is TRBV7-9, the J gene TRBJ1-2, with TRBD1 identical over 8 bases. Per germline, CDR1 SEHNR and CDR2 FQNEAQ (reference sequence). J gave up 5 bases and V 3 bases, and 5 bases lay outside the gene matches. There are 14 residues in the CDR3.

The gene calls are TRBV12-3 or TRBV12-4 and TRBJ1-2; D not resolved. The CDR3 loop spans 12 amino acids. V dropped 3 bases and J dropped 4 bases, with 6 bases sitting between them. CDR3 loop: CASSLAGYGYTF. The DNA of the CDR3 is TGTGCCAGCAGTTTGGCGGGCTATGGCTACACCTTC.

V gene TRBV18 combines with J gene TRBJ2-7; 10 nucleotides agree with TRBD1. J gave up 6 bases and V 3 bases, and 2 bases lay outside the gene matches. Germline V gene sequence: CDR1 KGHSH, CDR2 LQKENI. CDR3 length: 13 residues. Here the CDR3 reads CASSPRDRGEQYF. CDR3 coding DNA: TGTGCCAGCTCACCGAGGGACAGGGGCGAGCAGTACTTC.

Only a few counts were recorded for this clone. The V and J genes are TRBV18 and TRBJ2-3, with D perhaps TRBD1 (6 bases). Between the trimmed V and J ends, which lost 4 bases and 1 base, there was a span of 15 bases. The CDR3 is 16 residues long. Per the germline V gene, CDR1 is KGHSH and CDR2 is LQKENI. In DNA, the CDR3 is TGTGCCAGCTCACAATACTCGCCAGGGGGCACAGATACGCAGTATTTT. This gives the protein CASSQYSPGGTDTQYF. The full variable domain, its missing parts supplied by reference TRBV18 and TRBJ2-3, is NAGVMQNPRHLVRRRGQEARLRCSPMKGHSHVYWYRQLPEEGLKFMVYLQKENIIDESGMPKERFSAEFPKEGPSILRIQQVVRGDSAAYFCASSQYSPGGTDTQYFGPGTRLTVL.

The V gene is TRBV3-1 (or the pseudogene TRBV3-2), the J gene TRBJ2-5, with 9 bases matching TRBD2. The trim removed 2 bases at V and 2 bases at J, leaving 6 bases unmatched. Germline V gene data show CDR1 as LGHDT and CDR2 as YNNKEL (reference sequence). CDR3 length equals 16 residues. This CDR3 reads CASSQRLAALQETQYF. CDR3 bases: TGTGCCAGCAGCCAACGACTAGCGGCACTACAAGAGACCCAGTACTTC.

This chain connects TRBV3-1 (or the pseudogene TRBV3-2) to TRBJ1-5; a weak D match, TRBD1 (6 bases). Germline lookup yields CDR1 LGHDT and CDR2 YNNKEL (reference sequence). The V end was cut by 4 bases, the J end by 5 bases, with 9 bases between. The CDR3 spans 13 residues. The CDR3 region has the DNA TGTGCCAGCAGCCGCCGGACAGATCAGCCCCAGCATTTT. Translation: CASSRRTDQPQHF.

CDR3 nucleotide sequence: TGTGCCAGCAGCCGTATCGGTCGGGGTACTGGGGCCAACGTCCTGACTTTC. Protein: CASSRIGRGTGANVLTF. This chain uses TRBV7-3 with TRBJ2-6; maybe TRBD2 (5 bases). Trimming shortened V by 5 bases and J by 2 bases, and 16 bases separated the two germline ends. The CDR3 length is 17 residues. CDR1 and CDR2 from the germline V gene are SGHTA and FQGTGA.

V usage is TRBV5-1 and J usage is TRBJ2-7; possible D gene TRBD2, 5 bases. With 7 bases removed from V and 2 bases from J, the gap between germline ends came to 16 bases. Germline values: CDR1 SGHRS, CDR2 YFSETQ. CDR3 length equals 14 residues. CDR3 region: CASRGGGVPYEQYF. The CDR3 DNA reads as TGCGCCAGCCGGGGTGGCGGAGTACCCTACGAGCAGTACTTC.

V usage is TRBV28 and J usage is TRBJ1-3; TRBD1 is a possible D gene (6 bases). The germline V gene has CDR1 MDHEN and CDR2 SYDVKM. The germline V and J ends were trimmed by 4 bases and 0 bases, with 16 bases remaining between them. The CDR3 loop spans 17 amino acids. The CDR3 region has the DNA TGTGCCAGCAGTTGGGCAGGGGCGGCCAACTCTGGAAACACCATATATTTT. Its translation is CASSWAGAANSGNTIYF.

The chain links TRBV9 to TRBJ1-6; D is ambiguous. The germline gives CDR1 SGDLS, CDR2 YYNGEE. The CDR3 has 19 residues. Trimming pared 0 bases from V and 0 bases from J, leaving 16 bases between. Here the CDR3 DNA reads TGTGCCAGCAGCGTAGGCACAGAAGGAACCAGCTCCTATAATTCACCCCTCCACTTT. Residues: CASSVGTEGTSSYNSPLHF.

The V gene is TRBV19, the J gene TRBJ2-5, with D possibly TRBD1 on 6 matching bases. Germline CDR1 and CDR2: LNHDA and SQIVND (reference sequence). V was trimmed by 2 bases and J by 0 bases, leaving 7 bases between them. The CDR3 spans 14 residues. CDR3 nucleotide sequence: TGTGCCAGTAGTATACAGGGGAACCAAGAGACCCAGTACTTC. Encoded protein: CASSIQGNQETQYF. The full variable domain, in which reference TRBV19 and TRBJ2-5 provide the parts outside the CDR3, is DGGITQSPKYLFRKEGQNVTLSCEQNLNHDAMYWYRQDPGQGLRLIYYSQIVNDFQKGDIAEGYSVSREKKESFPLTVTSAQKNPTAFYLCASSIQGNQETQYFGPGTRLLVL.

This chain links TRBV7-8 with TRBJ2-7; no clear D gene. CDR1 SGHVS and CDR2 FQNEAQ come from the germline V gene. The V end lost 4 bases, the J end lost 0 bases, and 7 bases lay between the germline ends. The CDR3 is made up of 13 amino acids. The CDR3 sequence is CASSSMSSYEQYF. Here the CDR3 DNA reads TGTGCCAGCAGCTCAATGAGCTCCTACGAGCAGTACTTC.

The chain links TRBV6-2 or TRBV6-3 to TRBJ2-1; the match to TRBD2 covers 8 bases. The CDR3 is made up of 15 amino acids. The junction had 4 bases not matched to a gene; V was cut back by 6 bases and J by 0 bases. Per the germline V gene, CDR1 is MNHEY and CDR2 is SVGEGT. CDR3 in DNA: TGTGCCAGCAGCCGGACTAGCCCCTCCTACAATGAGCAGTTCTTC. Its translation is CASSRTSPSYNEQFF.

The chain links TRBV15 to TRBJ2-7; 7 bases match TRBD1. The CDR3 runs 15 residues. Germline CDR1 LNHNV, CDR2 YYDKDF (reference sequence). Germline trimming cut 6 bases from V and 0 bases from J; bases unmatched to any gene: 8. CDR3 loop: CATRAGQAHSYEQYF. CDR3 nucleotides: TGTGCCACCAGAGCAGGACAGGCACACTCCTACGAGCAGTACTTC. Full variable domain (rest looked up from reference TRBV15 and TRBJ2-7): DAMVIQNPRYQVTQFGKPVTLSCSQTLNHNVMYWYQQKSSQAPKLLFHYYDKDFNNEADTPDNFQSRRPNTSFCFLDIRSPGLGDTAMYLCATRAGQAHSYEQYFGPGTRLTVT.

This clone was counted only a few times. This chain uses TRBV6-5 with TRBJ2-7; 10 bases are a match to TRBD1. The CDR3 has 15 residues. Germline CDR1 and CDR2: MNHEY and SVGAGI. J was trimmed by 2 bases and V by 6 bases; bases with no gene match: 7. CDR3 region: CASRPGQGGTYEQYF. The CDR3 DNA reads TGTGCCAGCAGGCCTGGACAGGGGGGGACCTACGAGCAGTACTTC.

This clone was found once. The chain employs TRBV14 and TRBJ2-1, with 7 bases matching TRBD2. The length of the CDR3 is 16 residues. With 3 bases clipped from V and 2 bases from J, the junction kept 7 bases outside the gene matches. The germline V gene has CDR1 SGHDN and CDR2 FVKESK. Here the CDR3 reads CASSHGRGGTYNEQFF. CDR3 nucleotide sequence: TGTGCCAGCAGCCATGGGAGGGGCGGCACCTACAATGAGCAGTTCTTC.